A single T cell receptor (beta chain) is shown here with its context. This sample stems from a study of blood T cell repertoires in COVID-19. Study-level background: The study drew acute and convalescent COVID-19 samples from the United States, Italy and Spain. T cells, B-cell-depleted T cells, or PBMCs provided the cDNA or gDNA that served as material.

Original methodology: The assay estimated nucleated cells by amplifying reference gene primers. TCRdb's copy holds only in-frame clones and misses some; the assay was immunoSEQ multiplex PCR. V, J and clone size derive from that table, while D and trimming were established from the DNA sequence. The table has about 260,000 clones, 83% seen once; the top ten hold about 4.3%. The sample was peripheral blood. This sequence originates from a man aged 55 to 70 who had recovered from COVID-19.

Written as DNA, the CDR3 is TGCGCCAGCAGCTCGGGACAGGGCCCGGGCAATTCACCCCTCCACTTT. Its translation: CASSSGQGPGNSPLHF. The chain has TRBV5-1 and TRBJ1-6; 9 bases fit TRBD1. V shed 3 bases, J shed 7 bases, and the junction held 8 bases outside the gene matches. Germline loops: CDR1 SGHRS, CDR2 YFSETQ. CDR3 length: 16 residues.